The 22 T cell receptor beta chains below all came from one sample that was sequenced in a study of tissue T cells after allogeneic stem cell transplantation. TCRdb keeps only in-frame clones here, not all; method: immunoSEQ multiplex PCR. The profile shows tens of thousands of clones, approximately 92% of them singletons. The sequenced sample was blood, obtained before transplantation. The receptors derive from a woman between 40 and 69 years old who later had graft-versus-host disease after an allogeneic stem cell transplant.

This chain connects TRBV6-2 or TRBV6-3 to TRBJ2-7; a weak D match, TRBD1 (5 bases). V was shortened by 0 bases and J by 4 bases, with 13 bases between the two germline ends. Germline-derived CDR1 and CDR2 are MNHEY and SVGEGT. This CDR3 has 15 residues. The CDR3 spells CASSYSRQRTYEQYF. The CDR3 DNA follows: TGTGCCAGCAGTTACTCGCGACAGAGAACTTACGAGCAGTACTTC.

This clone was observed once. The genes are TRBV6-5 and TRBJ2-1; 9 bases are a match to TRBD2. There are 14 residues in the CDR3. V trimming: 7 bases; J trimming: 3 bases; junction bases outside the gene matches: 4. Germline-derived CDR1 and CDR2 are MNHEY and SVGAGI. CDR3 DNA: TGTGCCAGCAAGGCTAGCGGGAACTACAATGAGCAGTTCTTC. This encodes CASKASGNYNEQFF.

V usage is TRBV19 and J usage is TRBJ1-2; TRBD1 is a possible D gene (6 bases). Germline V lookup: CDR1 LNHDA, CDR2 SQIVND (reference sequence). This CDR3 contains 12 residues. V lost 10 bases and J 3 bases, leaving 12 bases between the germline ends. The DNA of the CDR3 is TGTGCCACACAGGGTTTGGACTATGGCTACACCTTC. It encodes CATQGLDYGYTF.

This clone showed up just once. This rearrangement joins TRBV13 to TRBJ2-7; D is ambiguous. Trimming removed 4 bases at V and 2 bases at J, with 6 bases between. Germline assignment: CDR1 PRHDT and CDR2 FYEKMQ (reference sequence). The CDR3 consists of 12 residues. CDR3 nucleotides: TGTGCCAGCAGCTACGGACCCTACGAGCAGTACTTC. Amino acid sequence: CASSYGPYEQYF.

The rearrangement links TRBV19 to TRBJ2-7, with 11 nucleotides matching TRBD2. The CDR3 consists of 15 residues. Germline assignment: CDR1 LNHDA and CDR2 SQIVND (reference sequence). V lost 1 base to trimming and J lost 6 bases; unmatched junction nucleotides: 5. CDR3 sequence (DNA): TGTGCCAGTAGTATAGGGGGAACTAGCGGGGGCGAGCAGTACTTC. Its translation is CASSIGGTSGGEQYF.

V gene TRBV11-2 combines with J gene TRBJ2-1; perhaps TRBD2 as D (5 bases). Germline V gene data show CDR1 as SGHAT and CDR2 as FQNNGV. This CDR3 is built from 14 residues. The V end was cut by 5 bases, the J end by 3 bases, with 11 bases between. CDR3: CASSKATIYNEQFF. The CDR3 nucleotides read TGTGCCAGCAGCAAGGCGACTATCTACAATGAGCAGTTCTTC.

This chain uses TRBV7-8 with TRBJ2-7, with TRBD1 matching 8 bases. CDR3 length equals 13 residues. Germline loops: CDR1 SGHVS, CDR2 FQNEAQ. V shed 5 bases and J 4 bases; nucleotides not matched to a gene: 4. The CDR3 loop reads CASSRDRPYEQYF. The CDR3 bases are TGTGCCAGCAGCCGGGACAGGCCTTACGAGCAGTACTTC.

The rearrangement links TRBV4-3 to TRBJ2-1; 10 positions match TRBD2. The V and J ends lost 3 bases and 4 bases, in that order; junction bases with no gene match: 6. Looked up from germline, CDR1 is LGHNA and CDR2 is YSLEER. This CDR3 spans 16 amino acids. CDR3 protein: CASSQTGTSEYNEQFF. CDR3 nucleotides: TGCGCCAGCAGCCAGACCGGGACTAGCGAATACAATGAGCAGTTCTTC.

The chain joins TRBV2 to TRBJ1-5; no firm D call. Trimming removed 4 bases from V and 4 bases from J, with 8 bases in between. Germline V gives CDR1 SNHLY, CDR2 FYNNEI. This CDR3 contains 13 residues. The CDR3 sequence is CASSVEGNQPQHF. As DNA, the CDR3 is TGTGCCAGCAGTGTAGAGGGTAATCAGCCCCAGCATTTT.

The chain carries TRBV14 and TRBJ2-3; no clear D. Germline CDR1 SGHDN, CDR2 FVKESK. This CDR3 has 12 residues. Deletions cut 6 bases from V and 5 bases from J, with 9 bases between. CDR3 region: CASRSAGDTQYF. CDR3 DNA: TGTGCCAGCAGATCAGCCGGAGATACGCAGTATTTT.

The V gene is TRBV11-3, the J gene TRBJ2-3; D is unclear. This CDR3 is 13 amino acids long. Germline CDR1 is SGHNT and CDR2 is YENEEA. Trimming left V 4 bases short and J 5 bases short, with 10 bases between. The CDR3 is CASSSPTGDTQYF. The CDR3 DNA reads TGTGCCAGCAGCTCCCCGACTGGAGATACGCAGTATTTT.

V usage is TRBV5-1 and J usage is TRBJ2-5, with 8 bases matching TRBD2. Per germline, CDR1 SGHRS and CDR2 YFSETQ. Trimming cost V 3 bases and J 5 bases; bases outside gene matches: 9. The CDR3 consists of 15 residues. CDR3 amino acids: CASSSAGTSVETQYF. In DNA, the CDR3 is TGCGCCAGCAGCTCAGCCGGGACTAGTGTCGAGACCCAGTACTTC.

The rearrangement uses TRBV30 and TRBJ2-3; the D is unclear. This CDR3 has 12 residues. Germline lookup yields CDR1 GTSNPN and CDR2 SVGIG (reference sequence). V lost 2 bases and J lost 1, with 4 bases in between. The CDR3 sequence: CAWSRRTDTQYF. For the CDR3, the DNA is TGTGCCTGGAGTCGCCGCACAGATACGCAGTATTTT. Full variable domain (rest looked up from reference TRBV30 and TRBJ2-3): SQTIHQWPATLVQPVGSPLSLECTVEGTSNPNLYWYRQAAGRGLQLLFYSVGIGQISSEVPQNLSASRPQDRQFILSSKKLLLSDSGFYLCAWSRRTDTQYFGPGTRLTVL.

This clone occurred once. The J gene is TRBJ1-1, the V gene TRBV18; D unresolved. CDR1 is KGHSH, CDR2 LQKENI, per germline. Trimming pared 3 bases from V and 5 bases from J, leaving 10 bases between. The CDR3 contains 13 residues. The CDR3 coding sequence is TGTGCCAGCTCACCCGAGGTAGGGACTGAAGCTTTCTTT. This translates into CASSPEVGTEAFF.

This clone was detected a few times. The gene calls are TRBV7-9 and TRBJ1-1; D unclear. Trimming cost V 1 base and J 5 bases, with 2 bases left between them. The CDR3 consists of 11 residues. Looked up from germline, CDR1 is SEHNR and CDR2 is FQNEAQ (reference sequence). The CDR3 protein is CASSLGTEAFF. CDR3 coding DNA: TGTGCCAGCAGCTTAGGGACTGAAGCTTTCTTT.

The genes are TRBV5-6 and TRBJ1-3; the D is unclear. Per germline, CDR1 SGHDT and CDR2 YYEEEE. Trimming removed 1 base from V and 4 bases from J, with 12 bases in between. This CDR3 is 15 amino acids long. The CDR3 loop is CASSLRSSSGNTIYF. CDR3 nucleotide sequence: TGTGCCAGCAGCTTGCGGAGTTCTTCAGGAAACACCATATATTTT.

The chain links TRBV7-9 to TRBJ2-4, with D perhaps matching TRBD2 (5 bases). V dropped 5 bases and J dropped 8 bases, with 16 bases sitting between them. This CDR3 spans 14 amino acids. Germline V lookup: CDR1 SEHNR, CDR2 FQNEAQ (reference sequence). The CDR3 coding sequence is TGTGCCAGCAGCCCTGAGTATGGGCGGGACATTCAGTACTTC. It specifies CASSPEYGRDIQYF. The full variable domain, completed using reference TRBV7-9 and TRBJ2-4, is DTGVSQNPRHKITKRGQNVTFRCDPISEHNRLYWYRQTLGQGPEFLTYFQNEAQLEKSRLLSDRFSAERPKGSFSTLEIQRTEQGDSAMYLCASSPEYGRDIQYFGAGTRLSVL.

The chain recombines TRBV7-2 with TRBJ2-7; D possibly corresponds to TRBD2 (6 bases). The CDR3 has 14 amino acids. V dropped 1 base and J dropped 1 base, with 8 bases sitting between them. Germline assignment: CDR1 SGHTA and CDR2 FQGNSA. CDR3 sequence (DNA): TGTGCCAGCAGCTTAGGAGGGACTTCCTACGAGCAGTACTTC. It codes for CASSLGGTSYEQYF.

The V and J genes are TRBV9 and TRBJ2-1; D perhaps matches TRBD2 (7 bases). The germline V gene encodes CDR1 SGDLS and CDR2 YYNGEE. V was cut by 3 bases and J by 6 bases, with 22 bases left in between. The CDR3 contains 17 residues. The CDR3 spells CASSAGEGGFGFNEQFF. The CDR3 region has the DNA TGTGCCAGCAGCGCAGGAGAGGGGGGGTTTGGCTTCAATGAGCAGTTCTTC.

Written as DNA, the CDR3 is TGTGCCTGGAGTGTACTTAGTGGCTCCGGGGAGCTGTTTTTT. This gives the protein CAWSVLSGSGELFF. V is TRBV30 and J is TRBJ2-2; unclear D gene. Germline V gene data show CDR1 as GTSNPN and CDR2 as SVGIG (reference sequence). Trimming removed 0 bases from V and 6 bases from J, with 11 bases in between. The CDR3 covers 14 residues. The full variable domain, its missing parts supplied by reference TRBV30 and TRBJ2-2, is SQTIHQWPATLVQPVGSPLSLECTVEGTSNPNLYWYRQAAGRGLQLLFYSVGIGQISSEVPQNLSASRPQDRQFILSSKKLLLSDSGFYLCAWSVLSGSGELFFGEGSRLTVL.

The chain combines TRBV6-5 with TRBJ1-1; 9 nucleotides agree with TRBD1. This CDR3 has 14 residues. Germline-derived CDR1 and CDR2 are MNHEY and SVGAGI. V was clipped by 4 bases and J by 4 bases; unmatched bases: 4. CDR3 amino acids: CASSSQGATTEAFF. The DNA of the CDR3 is TGTGCCAGCAGTTCACAGGGGGCGACCACTGAAGCTTTCTTT.

CDR3 coding DNA: TGTGCCAGCAGCTTAAGGGCTACCTCGCGGTACAATGAGCAGTTCTTC. It yields the protein CASSLRATSRYNEQFF. The chain carries TRBV7-9 and TRBJ2-1; D is unresolved. Looked up from germline, CDR1 is SEHNR and CDR2 is FQNEAQ (reference sequence). V lost 2 bases and J 4 bases, leaving 15 bases between the germline ends. This CDR3 spans 16 amino acids.